The clone carrying this TCR beta chain came up a few times. Its antigen is unidentified. V was trimmed by 6 bases and J by 3 bases, leaving 14 bases between them. Germline assignment: CDR1 ENHRY and CDR2 SYGVKD. This CDR3 comprises 14 residues. TCRdb re-called the reads with MiXCR, one entry per CDR3 protein. This sample has some 940,000 distinct CDR3 sequences, with 30% to 40% found just once. The data were taken from a study of T cell repertoires in cytomegalovirus infection. Study-wide context: Selected CMV epitopes included recently identified HLA-C-restricted ones as well as well-studied HLA-B-restricted ones. It can be stated that public TCR beta signatures indicated CMV infection as well as a matching HLA type. Study-wide points: CMV carriers having the relevant HLA were flagged by cumulative public TCR beta family frequency. Within the response measured ex vivo, HLA-C-restricted CMV-specific TCR beta clonotypes were dominant.

The receptor was derived from a human donor in good health (CMV status not recorded). Some clones in this sample may be carry-over from other donors' samples. The sample was cultured CD8+ T cells from PBMCs, taken from culture after CMV antigen stimulation. The rearrangement links TRBV10-3 to TRBJ2-5; D might be TRBD1 (5 bases). The CDR3 bases are TGTGCCATCAGCTTGGACAAGGCCGAAGAGACCCAGTACTTC. Amino acid sequence: CAISLDKAEETQYF.